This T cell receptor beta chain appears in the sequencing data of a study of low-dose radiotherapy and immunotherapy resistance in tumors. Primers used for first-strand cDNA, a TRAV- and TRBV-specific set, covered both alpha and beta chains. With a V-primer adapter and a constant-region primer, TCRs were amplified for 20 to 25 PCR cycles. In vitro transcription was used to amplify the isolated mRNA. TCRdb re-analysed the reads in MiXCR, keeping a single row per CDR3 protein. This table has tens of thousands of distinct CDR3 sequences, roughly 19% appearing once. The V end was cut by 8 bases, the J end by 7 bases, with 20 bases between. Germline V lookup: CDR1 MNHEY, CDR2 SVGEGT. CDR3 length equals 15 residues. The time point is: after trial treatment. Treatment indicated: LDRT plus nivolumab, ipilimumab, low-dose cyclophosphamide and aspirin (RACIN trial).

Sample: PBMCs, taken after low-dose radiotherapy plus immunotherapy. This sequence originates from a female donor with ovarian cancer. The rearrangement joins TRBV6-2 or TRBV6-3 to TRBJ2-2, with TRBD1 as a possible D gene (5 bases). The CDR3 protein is CASAYRSTGHGELFF. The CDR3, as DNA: TGTGCCAGCGCCTACAGAAGCACAGGACACGGGGAGCTGTTTTTT.